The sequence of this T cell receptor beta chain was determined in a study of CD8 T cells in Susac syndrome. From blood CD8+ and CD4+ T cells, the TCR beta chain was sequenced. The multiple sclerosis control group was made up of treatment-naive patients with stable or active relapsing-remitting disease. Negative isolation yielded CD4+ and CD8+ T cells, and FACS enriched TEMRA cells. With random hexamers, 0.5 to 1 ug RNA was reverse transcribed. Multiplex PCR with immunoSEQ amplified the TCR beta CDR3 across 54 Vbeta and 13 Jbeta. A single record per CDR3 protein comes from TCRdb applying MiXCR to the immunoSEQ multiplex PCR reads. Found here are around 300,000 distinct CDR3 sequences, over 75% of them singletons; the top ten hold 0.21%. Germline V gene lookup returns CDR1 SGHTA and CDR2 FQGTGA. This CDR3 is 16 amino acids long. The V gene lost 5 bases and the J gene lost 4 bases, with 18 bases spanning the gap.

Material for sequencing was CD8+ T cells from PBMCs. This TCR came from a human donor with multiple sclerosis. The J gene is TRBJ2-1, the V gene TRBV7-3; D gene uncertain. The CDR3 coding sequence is TGTGCCAGCAGCGATGGATTCGGGCCCCTTTACAATGAGCAGTTCTTC. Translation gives CASSDGFGPLYNEQFF. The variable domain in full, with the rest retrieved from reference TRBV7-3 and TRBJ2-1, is GAGVSQTPSNKVTEKGKYVELRCDPISGHTALYWYRQSLGQGPEFLIYFQGTGAADDSGLPNDRFFAVRPEGSVSTLKIQRTERGDSAVYLCASSDGFGPLYNEQFFGPGTRLTVL.